This TCR beta chain was sequenced for a study of cytomegalovirus exposure and HLA in healthy donors. General study findings and limits: Researchers had no immune exposure information except CMV serostatus available. Across donors, presence/absence analyses took sequencing depth to be roughly uniform. Associated with HLA alleles at 0.05 false discovery rate in a later analysis were 16,951 TCR beta sequences. Altogether, 160 or so TCR beta chains were recorded as cytomegalovirus-associated.

About this clone itself: Its antigen is still unknown.

CDR3 size: 13 residues. The germline CDR1 and CDR2 sequences are MNHNS and SASEGT. Trimming pared 7 bases from V and 8 bases from J, leaving 12 bases between. The primer mix had 60 Vbeta and 13 Jbeta primers. Assay: immunoSEQ multiplex PCR; the TCRdb copy retains only in-frame clones and omits some. The sample shows 110,000 to 150,000 clones, approximately 80% of them seen only once. What was sequenced was PBMCs. The origin of this receptor is a man between 40 and 49 years old in good health and CMV-seronegative. This chain connects TRBV6-1 to TRBJ2-6, with TRBD1 as a possible D gene (5 bases). In nucleotides, the CDR3 is TGTGCCAGCACCCCCCCAGGGCCCAACGTCCTGACTTTC. It is translated as CASTPPGPNVLTF.